The 8 T cell receptor beta chains reported below all come from one sample, sequenced in a study of radiotherapy plus CTLA-4 blockade in lung cancer. Here immunoSEQ multiplex PCR was the method, and the copy in TCRdb shows in-frame clones only, minus some. The sample includes about 81,000 clones, around 72% of them seen just once. The sample consisted of peripheral blood, taken from a patient treated with radiotherapy plus ipilimumab. The source of these receptors is a human donor with non-small cell lung cancer that progressed on radiotherapy plus ipilimumab.

The chain employs TRBV5-1 and TRBJ1-1; maybe TRBD1 (6 bases). Germline CDR1 and CDR2: SGHRS and YFSETQ. The CDR3 is 15 amino acids. Between the trimmed V and J ends, which lost 4 bases and 3 bases, there was a span of 16 bases. The CDR3 loop reads CASSLRPRGDTEAFF. The CDR3, as DNA: TGCGCCAGCAGCCTCCGGCCTAGGGGGGACACTGAAGCTTTCTTT.

This clone was observed a handful of times. CDR3 residues: CASSLDGTLDGYTF. In DNA form, the CDR3 reads TGTGCCAGCAGCTTAGATGGAACCTTGGATGGCTACACCTTC. The chain combines TRBV7-9 with TRBJ1-2, with D unclear. This CDR3 spans 14 amino acids. Trimming took off 1 base at V and 6 bases at J, with 12 bases between the two ends. The germline V gene has CDR1 SEHNR and CDR2 FQNEAQ (reference sequence). Drawing the rest from reference TRBV7-9 and TRBJ1-2, the complete variable domain is DTGVSQNPRHKITKRGQNVTFRCDPISEHNRLYWYRQTLGQGPEFLTYFQNEAQLEKSRLLSDRFSAERPKGSFSTLEIQRTEQGDSAMYLCASSLDGTLDGYTFGSGTRLTVV.

This chain connects TRBV11-2 to TRBJ2-7; TRBD1 is a possible D gene (5 bases). CDR3 length: 16 amino acids. Germline V CDR1 and CDR2: SGHAT, FQNNGV. The V end lost 3 bases, the J end lost 0 bases, and 15 bases lay between the germline ends. In DNA form, the CDR3 reads TGTGCCAGCAGCTTCGAACCCACCGACAGCTCCTACGAGCAGTACTTC. Translation gives CASSFEPTDSSYEQYF.

The chain links TRBV11-2 to TRBJ1-1; tentatively, D is TRBD1 (5 bases). The CDR3 covers 15 residues. Germline V gives CDR1 SGHAT, CDR2 FQNNGV. Trimming took 2 bases from V and 1 from J, leaving 11 bases between them. The CDR3 protein is CASSLFGGTNTEAFF. The CDR3 DNA reads as TGTGCCAGCAGCTTATTTGGGGGGACGAACACTGAAGCTTTCTTT.

J is TRBJ1-2 and V is TRBV6-5; TRBD1 is a possible D gene (5 bases). The CDR3 sequence is 13 residues long. CDR1 and CDR2 (germline): MNHEY, SVGAGI. The V and J ends lost 5 bases and 4 bases respectively, with 11 bases between them. CDR3 loop: CASSPGGIYGYTF. The CDR3, as DNA: TGTGCCAGCAGTCCGGGGGGAATCTATGGCTACACCTTC.

The rearrangement links TRBV25-1 to TRBJ1-1, with D tentatively TRBD1 (6 bases). The length of the CDR3 is 17 residues. V lost 1 base to trimming and J lost 5 bases, with 20 bases between them. Germline V gene lookup returns CDR1 MGHDK and CDR2 SYGVNS. The DNA of the CDR3 is TGTGCCAGCAGTGAATCGGGATTCTACAGGGAGAAGACTGAAGCTTTCTTT. Translation gives CASSESGFYREKTEAFF.

This rearrangement joins TRBV5-1 to TRBJ2-5, with TRBD1 matching over 8 bases. Germline trimming cut 3 bases from V and 4 bases from J; bases unmatched to any gene: 8. The CDR3 spans 15 residues. Germline CDR1 and CDR2: SGHRS and YFSETQ. Here the CDR3 reads CASSSGTGSLETQYF. The DNA for the CDR3 is TGCGCCAGCAGCTCCGGGACAGGCTCCCTAGAGACCCAGTACTTC.

The chain is built from TRBV6-5 and TRBJ1-4; D not resolved. The V end was cut by 4 bases, the J end by 5 bases, with 11 bases between. Germline CDR1 is MNHEY and CDR2 is SVGAGI. CDR3 length equals 14 residues. This CDR3 is CASSSQSGNEKLFF. CDR3 in DNA: TGTGCCAGCAGTTCACAGTCGGGAAATGAAAAACTGTTTTTT.